The 20 T cell receptor beta chains below come from one sample, sequenced in a study of control samples from healthy donors and cancer patients. Assay: immunoSEQ multiplex PCR; the TCRdb copy retains only in-frame clones and omits some. The repertoire consists of around 150,000 clones, with around 86% occurring once and the leading ten covering about 4.9%. The sequencing sample was made of blood. The source is a man between 25 and 39 years old in good health.

The V gene is TRBV24-1, the J gene TRBJ2-7; a weak D match, TRBD2 (5 bases). Deletions cut 5 bases from V and 2 bases from J, with 9 bases between. Germline CDR1 KGHDR, CDR2 SFDVKD. The CDR3 spans 13 residues. This CDR3 reads CATSAGRTYEQYF. The CDR3 bases are TGTGCCACCAGTGCGGGGAGAACCTACGAGCAGTACTTC.

The J gene is TRBJ2-1, the V gene TRBV13; 9 nucleotides align to TRBD2. The CDR3 contains 15 residues. J gave up 6 bases and V 6 bases, and 9 bases lay outside the gene matches. From germline, CDR1 is PRHDT and CDR2 FYEKMQ (reference sequence). Written as DNA, the CDR3 is TGTGCCAGCAGGTCAGCGGGGGGACCCCTCAATGAGCAGTTCTTC. This translates into CASRSAGGPLNEQFF.

The chain carries TRBV4-1 and TRBJ1-3; D remains unclear. This CDR3 spans 15 amino acids. The V gene's germline CDR1 is MGHRA and CDR2 YSYEKL. The germline V and J ends were trimmed by 0 bases and 4 bases, with 10 bases remaining between them. In nucleotides, the CDR3 is TGCGCCAGCAGCCAAGATACCCAACAAGGAAACACCATATATTTT. Encoded protein: CASSQDTQQGNTIYF.

The chain joins TRBV18 to TRBJ2-6; 7 bases are a match to TRBD1. The CDR3 has 17 residues. Germline trimming cut 5 bases from V and 1 base from J; bases unmatched to any gene: 8. Germline assignment: CDR1 KGHSH and CDR2 LQKENI. CDR3 DNA: TGTGCCAGCTCATCCCGAACAGGGGAATCTGGGGCCAACGTCCTGACTTTC. Its translation: CASSSRTGESGANVLTF.

The chain is built from TRBV7-9 and TRBJ1-6; D not certain. Germline-derived CDR1 and CDR2 are SEHNR and FQNEAQ (reference sequence). The germline V and J ends were trimmed by 2 bases and 7 bases, with 12 bases remaining between them. This CDR3 is 15 amino acids long. The CDR3 reads CASSLLGGGNSPLHF. CDR3 coding DNA: TGTGCCAGCAGCTTATTGGGAGGAGGAAATTCACCCCTCCACTTT.

In regard to this clone: Relative to the germline gene, one junction end is altered; a read error may explain this. V and J are TRBV24-1 and TRBJ2-7; no firm D call. The CDR3 extends over 11 amino acids. The germline V gene has CDR1 KGHDR and CDR2 SFDVKD. For the CDR3, the DNA is TGTGCCACCAGTAATTTGGGGATTCAGTACTTC. Its protein is CATSNLGIQYF.

The CDR3 loop reads CASRLLRGTGSNQPQHF. CDR3 nucleotides: TGTGCCAGCCGACTCCTAAGGGGGACAGGTAGCAATCAGCCCCAGCATTTT. The V call is TRBV28, the J call TRBJ1-5; TRBD1 aligns across 8 bases. The CDR3 covers 17 residues. The junction had 12 bases not matched to a gene; V was cut back by 8 bases and J by 0 bases. Germline CDR1 MDHEN, CDR2 SYDVKM.

The genes are TRBV7-2 and TRBJ2-7, with D unclear. CDR3 length equals 14 residues. V gave up 2 bases and J gave up 2 bases, with 10 bases separating them. Germline V lookup: CDR1 SGHTA, CDR2 FQGNSA. The CDR3 loop reads CASSLSALAYEQYF. Here the CDR3 DNA reads TGTGCCAGCAGCTTATCGGCTCTAGCCTACGAGCAGTACTTC.

The chain links TRBV6-6 to TRBJ1-3, with 7 nucleotides matching TRBD1. V dropped 2 bases and J dropped 3; count of bases not matched to a gene: 1. This CDR3 contains 14 residues. Germline V lookup: CDR1 MNHNY, CDR2 SVGAGI (reference sequence). This CDR3 is CASSYRDSGNTIYF. The CDR3, as DNA: TGTGCCAGCAGTTACCGGGACAGTGGAAACACCATATATTTT.

This clone was seen more than once but under ten times. CDR3 DNA sequence: TGTGCCAGCACTGGACCTCAAGAGACCCAGTACTTC. It codes for CASTGPQETQYF. The chain links TRBV12-3 or TRBV12-4 to TRBJ2-5; the D is unclear. V lost 7 bases, J lost 2 bases, and 8 bases lay in between. The CDR3 is 12 amino acids.

The rearrangement uses TRBV6-5 and TRBJ2-1; tentatively, D is TRBD2 (5 bases). The CDR3 length is 14 residues. The ends were cut back, 10 bases at V and 1 base at J, with 14 bases in the middle. Germline values: CDR1 MNHEY, CDR2 SVGAGI. CDR3 coding DNA: TGTGCCACCACTCTAGCTAGGTCCTACAATGAGCAGTTCTTC. Translation: CATTLARSYNEQFF.

This rearrangement joins TRBV13 to TRBJ1-6; 9 bases are shared with TRBD1. The CDR3 has 14 residues. After removal of 5 bases from V and 9 bases from J, the junction contained 5 bases not matched to a gene. From germline, CDR1 is PRHDT and CDR2 FYEKMQ (reference sequence). CDR3 sequence: CASSPGDRVSPLHF. CDR3 DNA: TGTGCCAGCAGCCCAGGGGACAGGGTTTCACCCCTCCACTTT.

The V gene is TRBV27, the J gene TRBJ2-1; the D is unclear. The ends were cut back, 5 bases at V and 0 bases at J, with 14 bases in the middle. The germline V gene encodes CDR1 MNHEY and CDR2 SMNVEV (reference sequence). This CDR3 spans 16 amino acids. CDR3 in amino acids: CASSPHLESSYNEQFF. The DNA for the CDR3 is TGTGCCAGCAGTCCCCACCTCGAGAGCTCCTACAATGAGCAGTTCTTC.

The V and J genes are TRBV19 and TRBJ1-1; D is undetermined. V was pared by 5 bases and J by 0 bases, with 13 bases between. Per the germline V gene, CDR1 is LNHDA and CDR2 is SQIVND (reference sequence). The CDR3 contains 15 residues. Here the CDR3 reads CASSATPGVNTEAFF. The CDR3 nucleotides are TGTGCCAGTAGTGCGACCCCTGGGGTGAACACTGAAGCTTTCTTT.

The V and J genes are TRBV5-6 and TRBJ1-5; D remains ambiguous. Looked up from germline, CDR1 is SGHDT and CDR2 is YYEEEE. Trimming shortened V by 1 base and J by 2 bases, and 4 bases separated the two germline ends. The CDR3 is 13 amino acids. As DNA, the CDR3 is TGTGCCAGCAGCTTGTGGGGCAATCAGCCCCAGCATTTT. As protein: CASSLWGNQPQHF.

The rearrangement links TRBV3-1 (or the pseudogene TRBV3-2) to TRBJ1-4; the D gene is possibly TRBD1 (5 bases). Trimming took 5 bases from V and 4 from J, leaving 17 bases between them. This CDR3 contains 16 residues. Germline V gene data show CDR1 as LGHDT and CDR2 as YNNKEL (reference sequence). CDR3 in amino acids: CASSRNGAGYNEKLFF. The CDR3 DNA reads TGTGCCAGCAGCAGAAATGGGGCAGGCTATAATGAAAAACTGTTTTTT.

This chain links TRBV5-4 with TRBJ1-4; perhaps TRBD1 as D (5 bases). Germline CDR1 reads SGHNT; CDR2 reads YYREEE (reference sequence). The V gene lost 2 bases and the J gene lost 0 bases, with 14 bases spanning the gap. This CDR3 region has 17 residues. CDR3 DNA sequence: TGTGCCAGCAGCTTTGGGGGTGGGGACGCAACTAATGAAAAACTGTTTTTT. Protein product: CASSFGGGDATNEKLFF.

This chain joins TRBV6-6 and TRBJ2-1; D unresolved. In germline, CDR1 is MNHNY, CDR2 SVGAGI (reference sequence). The length of the CDR3 is 12 residues. V lost 6 bases and J 5 bases, leaving 8 bases between the germline ends. CDR3 residues: CASRLTNNEQFF. The CDR3 nucleotides read TGTGCCAGCAGACTGACGAACAATGAGCAGTTCTTC.

This clone was counted once. The chain uses TRBV7-2 and TRBJ2-2, with D perhaps matching TRBD1 or TRBD2 (6 bases each). CDR1 SGHTA and CDR2 FQGNSA come from the germline V gene. Trimming took 2 bases from V and 4 from J, leaving 14 bases between them. CDR3 length equals 16 residues. CDR3 protein: CASSLLGGAFTGELFF. In nucleotides, the CDR3 is TGTGCCAGCAGCTTACTCGGGGGCGCGTTCACCGGGGAGCTGTTTTTT.

The rearrangement links TRBV5-6 to TRBJ1-5; D perhaps matches TRBD1 (5 bases). Trimming took 4 bases from V and 7 from J, leaving 12 bases between them. This CDR3 is 13 amino acids long. Germline-derived CDR1 and CDR2 are SGHDT and YYEEEE. The CDR3 region is CASSGGMGQPQHF. CDR3 in DNA: TGTGCCAGCAGCGGGGGGATGGGCCAGCCCCAGCATTTT.